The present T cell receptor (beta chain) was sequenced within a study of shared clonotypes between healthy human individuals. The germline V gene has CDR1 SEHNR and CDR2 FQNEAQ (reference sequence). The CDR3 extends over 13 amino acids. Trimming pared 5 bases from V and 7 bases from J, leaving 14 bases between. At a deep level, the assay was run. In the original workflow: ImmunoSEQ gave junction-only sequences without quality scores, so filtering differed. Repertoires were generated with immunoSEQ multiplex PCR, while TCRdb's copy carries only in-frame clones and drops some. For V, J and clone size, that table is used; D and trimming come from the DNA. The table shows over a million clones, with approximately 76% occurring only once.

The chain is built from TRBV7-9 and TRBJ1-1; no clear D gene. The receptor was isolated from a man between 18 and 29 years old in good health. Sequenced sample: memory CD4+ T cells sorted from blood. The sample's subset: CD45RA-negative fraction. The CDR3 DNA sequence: TGTGCCAGCAGCCTACAAACCCACAGTGAAGCTTTCTTT. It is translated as CASSLQTHSEAFF.